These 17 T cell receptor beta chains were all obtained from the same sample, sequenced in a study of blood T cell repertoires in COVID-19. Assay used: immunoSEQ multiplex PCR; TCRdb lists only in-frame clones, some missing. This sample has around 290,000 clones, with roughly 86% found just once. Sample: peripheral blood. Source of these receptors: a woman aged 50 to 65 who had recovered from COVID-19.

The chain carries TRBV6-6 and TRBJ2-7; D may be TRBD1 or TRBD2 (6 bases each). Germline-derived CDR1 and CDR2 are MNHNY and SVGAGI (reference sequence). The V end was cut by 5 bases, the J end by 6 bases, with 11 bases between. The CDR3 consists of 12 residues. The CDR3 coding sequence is TGTGCCAGCAGTCGGGGGACACTCGAGCAGTACTTC. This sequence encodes CASSRGTLEQYF.

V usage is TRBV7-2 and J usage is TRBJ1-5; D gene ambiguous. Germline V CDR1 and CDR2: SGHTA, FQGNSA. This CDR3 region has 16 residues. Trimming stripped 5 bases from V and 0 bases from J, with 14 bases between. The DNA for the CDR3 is TGTGCCAGCAGCCCCCCGGGAGGAGTTAGCAATCAGCCCCAGCATTTT. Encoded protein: CASSPPGGVSNQPQHF.

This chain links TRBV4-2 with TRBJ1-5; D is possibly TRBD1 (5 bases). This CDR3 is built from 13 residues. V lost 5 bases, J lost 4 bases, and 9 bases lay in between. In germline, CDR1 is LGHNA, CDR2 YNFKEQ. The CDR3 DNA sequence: TGTGCCAGCAGCAGTCCAGGGAATCAGCCCCAGCATTTT. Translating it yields CASSSPGNQPQHF.

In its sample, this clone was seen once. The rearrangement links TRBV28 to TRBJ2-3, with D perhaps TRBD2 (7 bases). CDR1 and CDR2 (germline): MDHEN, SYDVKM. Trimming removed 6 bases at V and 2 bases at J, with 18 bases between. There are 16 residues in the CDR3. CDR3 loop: CASSTQGRGNTDTQYF. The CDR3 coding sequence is TGTGCCAGCAGCACCCAGGGGCGGGGGAACACAGATACGCAGTATTTT. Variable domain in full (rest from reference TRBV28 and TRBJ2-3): DVKVTQSSRYLVKRTGEKVFLECVQDMDHENMFWYRQDPGLGLRLIYFSYDVKMKEKGDIPEGYSVSREKKERFSLILESASTNQTSMYLCASSTQGRGNTDTQYFGPGTRLTVL.

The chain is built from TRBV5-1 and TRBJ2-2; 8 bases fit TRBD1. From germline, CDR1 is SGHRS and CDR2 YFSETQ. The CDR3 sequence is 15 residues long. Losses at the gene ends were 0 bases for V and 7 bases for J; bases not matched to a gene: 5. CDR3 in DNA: TGCGCCAGCAGCTTGGTGACAGGGGAGAACGGGGAGCTGTTTTTT. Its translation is CASSLVTGENGELFF.

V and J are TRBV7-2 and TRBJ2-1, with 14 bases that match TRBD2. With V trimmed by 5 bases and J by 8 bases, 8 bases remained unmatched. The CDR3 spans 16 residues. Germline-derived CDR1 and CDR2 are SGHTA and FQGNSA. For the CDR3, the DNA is TGTGCCAGCAGCCACGGGACTAGCGGGGGACAGCATGAGCAGTTCTTC. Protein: CASSHGTSGGQHEQFF. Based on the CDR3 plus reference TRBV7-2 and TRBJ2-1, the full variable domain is GAGVSQSPSNKVTEKGKDVELRCDPISGHTALYWYRQSLGQGLEFLIYFQGNSAPDKSGLPSDRFSAERTGGSVSTLTIQRTQQEDSAVYLCASSHGTSGGQHEQFFGPGTRLTVL.

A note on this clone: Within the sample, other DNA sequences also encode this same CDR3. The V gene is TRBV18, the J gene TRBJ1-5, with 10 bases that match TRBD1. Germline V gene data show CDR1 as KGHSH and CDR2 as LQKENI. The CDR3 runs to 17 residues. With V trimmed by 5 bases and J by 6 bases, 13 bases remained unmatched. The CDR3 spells CASSYGQGGTGGQPQHF. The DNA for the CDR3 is TGTGCCAGCTCATACGGACAGGGGGGAACCGGGGGTCAGCCCCAGCATTTT.

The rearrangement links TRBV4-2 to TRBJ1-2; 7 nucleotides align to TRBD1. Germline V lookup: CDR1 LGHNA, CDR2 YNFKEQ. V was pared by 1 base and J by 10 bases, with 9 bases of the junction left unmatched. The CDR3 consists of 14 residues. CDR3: CASSQVLTGRDYTF. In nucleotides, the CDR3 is TGTGCCAGCAGCCAAGTTCTGACAGGGCGGGACTACACCTTC.

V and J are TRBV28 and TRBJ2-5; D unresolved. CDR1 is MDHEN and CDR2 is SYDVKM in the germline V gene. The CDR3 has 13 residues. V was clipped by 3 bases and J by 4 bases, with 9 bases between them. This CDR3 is CASSLNSGETQYF. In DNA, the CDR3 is TGTGCCAGCAGTTTGAACAGTGGAGAGACCCAGTACTTC.

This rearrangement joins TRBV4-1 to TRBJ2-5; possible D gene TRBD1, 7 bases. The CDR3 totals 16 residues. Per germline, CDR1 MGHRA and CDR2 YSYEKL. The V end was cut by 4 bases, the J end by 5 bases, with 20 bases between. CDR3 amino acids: CASSLGGQAGGETQYF. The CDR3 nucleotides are TGCGCCAGCAGCCTAGGAGGACAGGCAGGGGGGGAGACCCAGTACTTC.

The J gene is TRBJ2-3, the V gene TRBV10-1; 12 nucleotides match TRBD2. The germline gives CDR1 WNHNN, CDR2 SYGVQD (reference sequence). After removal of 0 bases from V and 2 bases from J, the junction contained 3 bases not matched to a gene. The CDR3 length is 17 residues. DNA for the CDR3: TGCGCCAGCAGTGAGTCGACTAGCGGGGGACCCACAGATACGCAGTATTTT. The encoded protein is CASSESTSGGPTDTQYF.

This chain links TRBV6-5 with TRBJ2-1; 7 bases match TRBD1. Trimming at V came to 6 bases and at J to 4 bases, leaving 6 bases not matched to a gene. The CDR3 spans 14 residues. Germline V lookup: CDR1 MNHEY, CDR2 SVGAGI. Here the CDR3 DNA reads TGTGCCAGCAGAACGGACAGGCTTTACAATGAGCAGTTCTTC. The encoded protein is CASRTDRLYNEQFF.

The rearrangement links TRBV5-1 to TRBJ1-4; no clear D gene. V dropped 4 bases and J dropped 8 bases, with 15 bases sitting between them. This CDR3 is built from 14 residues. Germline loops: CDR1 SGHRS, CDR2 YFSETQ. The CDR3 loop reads CASSKNREGEKLFF. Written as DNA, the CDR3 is TGCGCCAGCAGCAAAAATAGGGAGGGAGAAAAACTGTTTTTT.

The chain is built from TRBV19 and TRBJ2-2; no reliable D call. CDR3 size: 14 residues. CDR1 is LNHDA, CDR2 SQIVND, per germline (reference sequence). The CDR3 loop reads CGARIKRDTGELFF. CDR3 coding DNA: TGTGGCGCTCGCATAAAAAGAGACACCGGGGAGCTGTTTTTT.

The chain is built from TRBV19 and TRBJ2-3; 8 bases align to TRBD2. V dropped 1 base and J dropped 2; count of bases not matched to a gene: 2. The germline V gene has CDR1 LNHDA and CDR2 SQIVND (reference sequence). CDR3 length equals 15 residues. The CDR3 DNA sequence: TGTGCCAGTAGTATAGCGCGGGGGGCCACAGATACGCAGTATTTT. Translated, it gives CASSIARGATDTQYF.

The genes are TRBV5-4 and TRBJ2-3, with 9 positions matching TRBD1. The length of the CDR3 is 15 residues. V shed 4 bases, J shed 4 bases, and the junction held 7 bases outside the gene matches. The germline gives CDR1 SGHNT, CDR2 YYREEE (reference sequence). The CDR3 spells CASSRGQGEADTQYF. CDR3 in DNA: TGTGCCAGCAGCCGGGGACAGGGTGAGGCAGATACGCAGTATTTT.

The CDR3 spells CASSGGRAFISYNEQFF. The CDR3 DNA reads TGTGCCAGCAGTGGCGGGAGGGCATTTATCTCCTACAATGAGCAGTTCTTC. The J gene is TRBJ2-1, the V gene TRBV6-2 or TRBV6-3, with 9 bases aligning to TRBD2. The CDR3 covers 17 residues. The V and J ends lost 5 bases and 0 bases, in that order; junction bases with no gene match: 8. Germline V gene data show CDR1 as MNHEY and CDR2 as SVGEGT.